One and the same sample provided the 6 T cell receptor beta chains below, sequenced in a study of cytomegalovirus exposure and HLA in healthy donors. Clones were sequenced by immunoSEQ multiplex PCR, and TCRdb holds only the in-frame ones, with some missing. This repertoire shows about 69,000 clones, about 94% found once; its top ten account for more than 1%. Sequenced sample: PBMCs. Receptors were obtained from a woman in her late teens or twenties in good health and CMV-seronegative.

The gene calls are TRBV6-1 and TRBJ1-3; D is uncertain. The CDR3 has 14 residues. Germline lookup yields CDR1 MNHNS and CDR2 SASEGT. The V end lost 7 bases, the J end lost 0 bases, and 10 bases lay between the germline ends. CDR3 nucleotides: TGTGCCAGCATCTCCAGACTCTCTGGAAACACCATATATTTT. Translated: CASISRLSGNTIYF.

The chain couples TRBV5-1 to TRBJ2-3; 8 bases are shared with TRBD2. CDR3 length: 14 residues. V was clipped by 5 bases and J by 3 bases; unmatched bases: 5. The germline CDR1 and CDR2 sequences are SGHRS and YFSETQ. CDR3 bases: TGCGCCAGCAGGTTAGCGGGGAAGACAGATACGCAGTATTTT. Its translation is CASRLAGKTDTQYF.

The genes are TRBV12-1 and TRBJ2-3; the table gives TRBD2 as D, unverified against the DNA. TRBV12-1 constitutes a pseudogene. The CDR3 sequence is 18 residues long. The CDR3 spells CASSWTSGGAIYADTQYF. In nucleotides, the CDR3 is TGTGCCAGCAGTTGGACTAGCGGGGGGGCAATTTACGCAGATACGCAGTATTTT.

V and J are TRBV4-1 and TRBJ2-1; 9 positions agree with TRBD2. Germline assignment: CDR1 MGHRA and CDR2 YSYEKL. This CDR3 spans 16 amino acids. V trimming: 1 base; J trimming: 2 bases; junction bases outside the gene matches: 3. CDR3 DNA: TGCGCCAGCAGCCAAGGTGGGACTAGCCCCTACAATGAGCAGTTCTTC. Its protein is CASSQGGTSPYNEQFF.

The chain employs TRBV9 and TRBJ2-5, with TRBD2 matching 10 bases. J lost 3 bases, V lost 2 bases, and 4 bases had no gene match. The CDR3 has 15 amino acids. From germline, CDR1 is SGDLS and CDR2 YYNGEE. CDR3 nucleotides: TGTGCCAGCAGCGTTACTAGCGGGGAAGAAGAGACCCAGTACTTC. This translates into CASSVTSGEEETQYF.

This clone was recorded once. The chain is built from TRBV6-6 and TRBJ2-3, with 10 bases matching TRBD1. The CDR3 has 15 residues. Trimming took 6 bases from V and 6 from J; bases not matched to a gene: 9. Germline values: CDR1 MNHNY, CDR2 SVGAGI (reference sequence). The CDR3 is CASRLRDRGTDTQYF. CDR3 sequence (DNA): TGTGCCAGCAGGCTCCGGGACAGGGGAACCGATACGCAGTATTTT.